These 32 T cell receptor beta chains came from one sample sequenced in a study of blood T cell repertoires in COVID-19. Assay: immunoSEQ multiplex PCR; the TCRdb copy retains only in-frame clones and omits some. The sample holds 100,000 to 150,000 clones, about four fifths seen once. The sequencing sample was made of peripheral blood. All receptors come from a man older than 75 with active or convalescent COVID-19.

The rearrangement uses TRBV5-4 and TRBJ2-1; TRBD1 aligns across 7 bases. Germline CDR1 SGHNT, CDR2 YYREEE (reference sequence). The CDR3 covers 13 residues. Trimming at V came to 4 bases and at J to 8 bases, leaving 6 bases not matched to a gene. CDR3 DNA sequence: TGTGCCAGCAGCCGAGGGCAGGGGGATGAGCAGTTCTTC. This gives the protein CASSRGQGDEQFF.

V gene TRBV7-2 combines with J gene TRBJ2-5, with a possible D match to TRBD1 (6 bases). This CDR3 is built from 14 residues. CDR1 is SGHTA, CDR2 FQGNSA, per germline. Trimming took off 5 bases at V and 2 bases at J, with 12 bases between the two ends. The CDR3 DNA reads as TGTGCCAGCAGCCCGGACAGAGCGCAAGAGACCCAGTACTTC. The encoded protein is CASSPDRAQETQYF.

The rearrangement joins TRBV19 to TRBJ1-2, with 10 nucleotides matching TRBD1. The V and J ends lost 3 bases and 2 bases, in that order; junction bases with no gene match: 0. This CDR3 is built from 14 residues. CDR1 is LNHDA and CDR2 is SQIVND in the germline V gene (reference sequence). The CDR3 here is CASSMGQGNYGYTF. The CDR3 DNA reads TGTGCCAGTAGTATGGGACAGGGGAACTATGGCTACACCTTC.

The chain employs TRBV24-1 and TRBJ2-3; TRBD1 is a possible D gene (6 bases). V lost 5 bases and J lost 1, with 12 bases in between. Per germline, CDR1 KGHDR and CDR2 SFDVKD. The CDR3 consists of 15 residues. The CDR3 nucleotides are TGTGCCACCAGTGCTGGGGGCGTCGGCACAGATACGCAGTATTTT. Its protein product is CATSAGGVGTDTQYF.

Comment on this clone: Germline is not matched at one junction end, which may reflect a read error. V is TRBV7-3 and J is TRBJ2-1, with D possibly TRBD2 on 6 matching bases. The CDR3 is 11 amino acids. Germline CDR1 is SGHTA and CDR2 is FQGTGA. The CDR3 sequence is CASSLTLADLF. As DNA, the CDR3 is TGTGCCAGCAGCTTAACGTTAGCGGATCTCTTC. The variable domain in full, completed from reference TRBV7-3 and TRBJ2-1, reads GAGVSQTPSNKVTEKGKYVELRCDPISGHTALYWYRQSLGQGPEFLIYFQGTGAADDSGLPNDRFFAVRPEGSVSTLKIQRTERGDSAVYLCASSLTLADLFGPGTRLTVL.

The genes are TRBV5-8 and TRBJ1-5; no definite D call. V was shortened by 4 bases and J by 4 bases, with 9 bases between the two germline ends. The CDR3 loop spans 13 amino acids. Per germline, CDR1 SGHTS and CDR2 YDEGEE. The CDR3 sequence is CASSLYGNQPQHF. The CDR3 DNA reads TGTGCCAGCAGCCTATACGGTAATCAGCCCCAGCATTTT.

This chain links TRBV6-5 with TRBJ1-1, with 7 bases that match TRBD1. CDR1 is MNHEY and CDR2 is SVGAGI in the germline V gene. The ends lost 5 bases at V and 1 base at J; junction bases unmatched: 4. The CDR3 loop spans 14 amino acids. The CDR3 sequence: CASSTRDRNTEAFF. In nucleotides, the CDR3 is TGTGCCAGCAGTACCCGGGACAGGAACACTGAAGCTTTCTTT.

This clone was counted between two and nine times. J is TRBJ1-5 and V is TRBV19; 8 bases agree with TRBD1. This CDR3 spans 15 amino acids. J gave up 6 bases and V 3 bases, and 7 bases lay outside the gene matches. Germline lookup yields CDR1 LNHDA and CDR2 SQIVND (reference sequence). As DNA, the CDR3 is TGTGCCAGTAGTATGAGCGGACAGGGTCTTCAGCCCCAGCATTTT. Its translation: CASSMSGQGLQPQHF.

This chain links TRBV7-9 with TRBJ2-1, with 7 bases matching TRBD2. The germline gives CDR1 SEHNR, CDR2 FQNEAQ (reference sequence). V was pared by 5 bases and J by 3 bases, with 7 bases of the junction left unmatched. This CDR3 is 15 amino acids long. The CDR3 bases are TGTGCCAGCAGCCCACCGGCTAGCGGCTACAATGAGCAGTTCTTC. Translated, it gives CASSPPASGYNEQFF.

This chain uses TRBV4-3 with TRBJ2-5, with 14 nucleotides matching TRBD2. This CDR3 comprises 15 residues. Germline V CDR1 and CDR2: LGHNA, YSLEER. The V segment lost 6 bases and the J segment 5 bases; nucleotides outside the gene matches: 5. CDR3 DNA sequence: TGCGCCAGCAGTCGTAGGACTAGCGGGGGGGAGACCCAGTACTTC. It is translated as CASSRRTSGGETQYF.

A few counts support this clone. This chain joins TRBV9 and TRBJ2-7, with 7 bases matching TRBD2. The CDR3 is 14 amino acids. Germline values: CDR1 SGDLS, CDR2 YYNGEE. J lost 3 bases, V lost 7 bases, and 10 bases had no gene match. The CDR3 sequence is CASSPGGVLYEQYF. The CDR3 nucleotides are TGTGCCAGCTCCCCTGGGGGGGTGCTCTACGAGCAGTACTTC. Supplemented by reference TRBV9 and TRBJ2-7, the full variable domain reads DSGVTQTPKHLITATGQRVTLRCSPRSGDLSVYWYQQSLDQGLQFLIQYYNGEERAKGNILERFSAQQFPDLHSELNLSSLELGDSALYFCASSPGGVLYEQYFGPGTRLTVT.

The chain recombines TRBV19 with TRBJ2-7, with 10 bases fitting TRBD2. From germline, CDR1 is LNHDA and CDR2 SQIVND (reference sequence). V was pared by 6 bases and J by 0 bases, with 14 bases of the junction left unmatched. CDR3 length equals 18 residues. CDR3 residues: CASSPPPFSGGNSYEQYF. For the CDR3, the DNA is TGTGCCAGTAGCCCTCCCCCCTTTAGCGGGGGGAACTCCTACGAGCAGTACTTC. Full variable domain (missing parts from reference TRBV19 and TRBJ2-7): DGGITQSPKYLFRKEGQNVTLSCEQNLNHDAMYWYRQDPGQGLRLIYYSQIVNDFQKGDIAEGYSVSREKKESFPLTVTSAQKNPTAFYLCASSPPPFSGGNSYEQYFGPGTRLTVT.

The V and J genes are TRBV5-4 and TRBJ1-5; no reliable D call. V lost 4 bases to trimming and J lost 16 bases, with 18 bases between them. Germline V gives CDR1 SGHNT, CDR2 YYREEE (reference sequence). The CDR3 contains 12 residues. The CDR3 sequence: CASSLEGEQKHF. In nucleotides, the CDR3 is TGTGCCAGCAGCCTTGAGGGAGAGCAGAAACATTTT.

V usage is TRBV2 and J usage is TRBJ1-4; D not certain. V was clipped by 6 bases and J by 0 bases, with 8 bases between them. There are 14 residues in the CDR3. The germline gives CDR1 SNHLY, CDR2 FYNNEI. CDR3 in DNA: TGTGCCAGCAGCATCATTGCAACTAATGAAAAACTGTTTTTT. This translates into CASSIIATNEKLFF.

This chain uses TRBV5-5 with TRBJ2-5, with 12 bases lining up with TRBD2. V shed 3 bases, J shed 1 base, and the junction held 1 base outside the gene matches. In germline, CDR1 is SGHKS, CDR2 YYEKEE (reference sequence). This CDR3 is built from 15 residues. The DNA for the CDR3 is TGTGCCAGCAGCTCACTAGCGGGGGGCCAAGAGACCCAGTACTTC. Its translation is CASSSLAGGQETQYF.

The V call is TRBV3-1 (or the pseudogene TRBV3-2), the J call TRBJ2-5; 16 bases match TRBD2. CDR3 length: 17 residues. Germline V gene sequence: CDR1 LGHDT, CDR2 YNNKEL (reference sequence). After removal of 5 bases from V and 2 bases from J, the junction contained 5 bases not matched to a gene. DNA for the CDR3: TGTGCCAGCAGCGAGGGGACTAGCGGGGGGGCACAAGAGACCCAGTACTTC. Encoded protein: CASSEGTSGGAQETQYF.

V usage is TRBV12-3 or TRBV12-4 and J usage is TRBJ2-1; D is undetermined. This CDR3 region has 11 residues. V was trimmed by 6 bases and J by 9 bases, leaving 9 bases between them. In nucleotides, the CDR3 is TGTGCCAGCAGCCCGGGTCGTGAGCAGTTCTTC. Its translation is CASSPGREQFF.

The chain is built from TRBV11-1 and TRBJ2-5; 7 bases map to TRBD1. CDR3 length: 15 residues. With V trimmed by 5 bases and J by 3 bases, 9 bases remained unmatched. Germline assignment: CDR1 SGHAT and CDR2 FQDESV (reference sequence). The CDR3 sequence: CASSPGQHPEETQYF. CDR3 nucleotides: TGTGCCAGCAGCCCGGGACAGCACCCCGAAGAGACCCAGTACTTC.

For the CDR3, the DNA is TGTGCCAGCATGGGACAGAGATCATCACCCCTCCACTTT. Translating gives CASMGQRSSPLHF. The chain carries TRBV2 and TRBJ1-6, with 7 bases that match TRBD1. Germline V gene data show CDR1 as SNHLY and CDR2 as FYNNEI. CDR3 length: 13 amino acids. Trimming took 7 bases from V and 10 from J; bases not matched to a gene: 7. Filled out from reference TRBV2 and TRBJ1-6, the complete variable domain reads EPEVTQTPSHQVTQMGQEVILRCVPISNHLYFYWYRQILGQKVEFLVSFYNNEISEKSEIFDDQFSVERPDGSNFTLKIRSTKLEDSAMYFCASMGQRSSPLHFGNGTRLTVT.

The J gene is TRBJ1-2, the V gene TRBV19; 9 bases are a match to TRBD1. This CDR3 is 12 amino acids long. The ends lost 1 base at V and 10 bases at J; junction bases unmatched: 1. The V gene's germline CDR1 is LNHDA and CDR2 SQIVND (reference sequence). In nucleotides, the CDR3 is TGTGCCAGTAGTATAGGGACAGGGGACTACACCTTC. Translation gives CASSIGTGDYTF.

DNA for the CDR3: TGCGCCAGCAGCGGCGGGGGGGCGTCCTACGAGCAGTACTTC. Its translation is CASSGGGASYEQYF. The V and J genes are TRBV10-2 and TRBJ2-7; 9 bases agree with TRBD2. CDR1 and CDR2 (germline): WSHSY, SAAADI. The CDR3 covers 14 residues. V lost 6 bases, J lost 1 base, and 4 bases stayed unmatched.

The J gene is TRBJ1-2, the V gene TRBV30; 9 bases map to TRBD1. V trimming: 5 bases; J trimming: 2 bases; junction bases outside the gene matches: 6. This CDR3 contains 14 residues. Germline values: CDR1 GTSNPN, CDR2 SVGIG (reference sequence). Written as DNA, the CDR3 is TGTGCCTGGGGGGGACAGGGACGCAACTATGGCTACACCTTC. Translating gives CAWGGQGRNYGYTF.

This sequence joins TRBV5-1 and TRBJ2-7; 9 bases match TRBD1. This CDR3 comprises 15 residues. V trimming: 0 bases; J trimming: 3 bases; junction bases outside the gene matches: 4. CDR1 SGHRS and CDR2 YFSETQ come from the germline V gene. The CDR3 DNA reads TGCGCCAGCAGCTTGGGTCCGGGACAGGGCTACGAGCAGTACTTC. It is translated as CASSLGPGQGYEQYF. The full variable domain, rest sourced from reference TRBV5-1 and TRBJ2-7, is KAGVTQTPRYLIKTRGQQVTLSCSPISGHRSVSWYQQTPGQGLQFLFEYFSETQRNKGNFPGRFSGRQFSNSRSEMNVSTLELGDSALYLCASSLGPGQGYEQYFGPGTRLTVT.

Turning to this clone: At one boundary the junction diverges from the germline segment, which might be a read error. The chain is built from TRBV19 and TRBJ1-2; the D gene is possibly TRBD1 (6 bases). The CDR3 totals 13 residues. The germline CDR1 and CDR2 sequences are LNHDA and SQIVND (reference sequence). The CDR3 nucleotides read TGTGCCAGTACCGACCATCCCGGGGGGCCCAAAGCCTTC. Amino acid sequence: CASTDHPGGPKAF.

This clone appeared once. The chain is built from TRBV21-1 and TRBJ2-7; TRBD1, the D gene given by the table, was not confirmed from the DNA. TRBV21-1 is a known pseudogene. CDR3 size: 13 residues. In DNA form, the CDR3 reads TGTGCCAGAGTTCTTAGACAGTCCTACGAGCAGTACTTC. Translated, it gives CARVLRQSYEQYF.

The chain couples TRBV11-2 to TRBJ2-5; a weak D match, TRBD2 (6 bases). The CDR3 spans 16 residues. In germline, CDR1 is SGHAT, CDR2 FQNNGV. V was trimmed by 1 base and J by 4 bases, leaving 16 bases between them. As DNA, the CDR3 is TGTGCCAGCAGCTTAGTACGGGGGAGTAGTGTAGAGACCCAGTACTTC. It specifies CASSLVRGSSVETQYF.

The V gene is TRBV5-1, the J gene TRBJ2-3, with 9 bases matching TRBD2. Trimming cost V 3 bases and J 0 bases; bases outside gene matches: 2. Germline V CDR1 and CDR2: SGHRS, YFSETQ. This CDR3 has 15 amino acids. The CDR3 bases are TGCGCCAGCAGCTCTAGCGGGGCTAGCACAGATACGCAGTATTTT. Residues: CASSSSGASTDTQYF.

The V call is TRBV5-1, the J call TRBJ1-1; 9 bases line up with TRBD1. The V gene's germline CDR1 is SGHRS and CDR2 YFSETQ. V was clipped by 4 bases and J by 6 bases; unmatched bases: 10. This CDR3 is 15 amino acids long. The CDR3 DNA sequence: TGCGCCAGCAGCGAACCCCGACAGGGGGGCCCTGAAGCTTTCTTT. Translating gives CASSEPRQGGPEAFF.

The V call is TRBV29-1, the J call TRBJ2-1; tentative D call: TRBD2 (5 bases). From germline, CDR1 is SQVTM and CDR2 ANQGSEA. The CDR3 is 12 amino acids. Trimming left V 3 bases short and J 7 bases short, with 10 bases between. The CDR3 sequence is CSVELTGNEQFF. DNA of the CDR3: TGCAGCGTTGAGTTGACGGGGAATGAGCAGTTCTTC.

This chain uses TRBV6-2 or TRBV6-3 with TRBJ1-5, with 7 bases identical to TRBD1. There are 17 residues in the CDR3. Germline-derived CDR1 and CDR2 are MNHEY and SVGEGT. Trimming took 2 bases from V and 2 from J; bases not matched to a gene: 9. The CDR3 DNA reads TGTGCCAGCAGTTACAGCCAAGACAGGGTCCGCAATCAGCCCCAGCATTTT. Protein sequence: CASSYSQDRVRNQPQHF.

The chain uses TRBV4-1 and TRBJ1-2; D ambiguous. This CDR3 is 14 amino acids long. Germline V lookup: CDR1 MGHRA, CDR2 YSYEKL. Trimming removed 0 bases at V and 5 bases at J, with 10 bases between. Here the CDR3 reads CASSQDAGGYGYTF. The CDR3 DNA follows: TGCGCCAGCAGCCAAGATGCGGGAGGGTATGGCTACACCTTC.

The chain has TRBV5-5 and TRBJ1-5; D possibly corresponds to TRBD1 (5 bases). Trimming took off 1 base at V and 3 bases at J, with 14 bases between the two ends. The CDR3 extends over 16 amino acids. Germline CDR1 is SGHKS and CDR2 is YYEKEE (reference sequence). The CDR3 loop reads CASSLWVDSINQPQHF. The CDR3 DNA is TGTGCCAGCAGCTTGTGGGTCGACAGTATCAATCAGCCCCAGCATTTT.